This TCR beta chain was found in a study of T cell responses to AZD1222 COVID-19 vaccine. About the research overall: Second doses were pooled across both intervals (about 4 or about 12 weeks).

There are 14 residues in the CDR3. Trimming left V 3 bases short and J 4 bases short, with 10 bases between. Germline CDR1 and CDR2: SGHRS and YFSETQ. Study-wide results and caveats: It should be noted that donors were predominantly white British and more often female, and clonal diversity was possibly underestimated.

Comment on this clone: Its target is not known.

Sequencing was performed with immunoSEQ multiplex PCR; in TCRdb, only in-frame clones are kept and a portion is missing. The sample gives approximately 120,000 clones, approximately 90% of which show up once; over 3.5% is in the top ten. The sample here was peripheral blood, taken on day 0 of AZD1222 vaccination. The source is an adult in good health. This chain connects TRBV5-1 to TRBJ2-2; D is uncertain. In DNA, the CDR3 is TGCGCCAGCAGCTCGCGGTGGGGCACCGGGGAGCTGTTTTTT. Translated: CASSSRWGTGELFF.